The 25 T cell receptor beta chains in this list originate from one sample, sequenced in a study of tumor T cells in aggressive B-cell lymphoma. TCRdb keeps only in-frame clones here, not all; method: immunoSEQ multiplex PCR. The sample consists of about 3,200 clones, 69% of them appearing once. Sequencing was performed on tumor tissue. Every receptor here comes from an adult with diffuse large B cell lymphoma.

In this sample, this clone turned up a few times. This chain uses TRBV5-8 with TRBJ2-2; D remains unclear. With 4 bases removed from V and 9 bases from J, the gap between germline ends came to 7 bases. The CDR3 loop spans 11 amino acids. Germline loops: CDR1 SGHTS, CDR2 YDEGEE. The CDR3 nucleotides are TGTGCCAGCAGCCCCCGTTGGGAGCTGTTTTTT. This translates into CASSPRWELFF.

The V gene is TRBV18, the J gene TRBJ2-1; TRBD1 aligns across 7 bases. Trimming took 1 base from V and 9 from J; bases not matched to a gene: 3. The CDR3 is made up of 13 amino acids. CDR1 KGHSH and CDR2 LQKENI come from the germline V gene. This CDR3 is CASSPQGASEQFF. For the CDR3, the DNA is TGTGCCAGCTCACCACAGGGGGCTAGTGAGCAGTTCTTC.

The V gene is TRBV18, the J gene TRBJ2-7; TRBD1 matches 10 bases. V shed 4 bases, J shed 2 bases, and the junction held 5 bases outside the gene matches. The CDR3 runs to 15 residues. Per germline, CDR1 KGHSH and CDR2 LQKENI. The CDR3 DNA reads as TGTGCCAGCTCACTCCGGACAGGGGGGACCTACGAGCAGTACTTC. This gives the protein CASSLRTGGTYEQYF.

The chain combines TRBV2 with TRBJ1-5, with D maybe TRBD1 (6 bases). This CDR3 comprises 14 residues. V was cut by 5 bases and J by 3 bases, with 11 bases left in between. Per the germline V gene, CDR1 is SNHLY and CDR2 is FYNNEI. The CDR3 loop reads CASSQGQINQPQHF. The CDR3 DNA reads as TGTGCCAGCAGTCAAGGACAGATCAATCAGCCCCAGCATTTT. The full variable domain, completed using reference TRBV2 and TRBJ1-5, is EPEVTQTPSHQVTQMGQEVILRCVPISNHLYFYWYRQILGQKVEFLVSFYNNEISEKSEIFDDQFSVERPDGSNFTLKIRSTKLEDSAMYFCASSQGQINQPQHFGDGTRLSIL.

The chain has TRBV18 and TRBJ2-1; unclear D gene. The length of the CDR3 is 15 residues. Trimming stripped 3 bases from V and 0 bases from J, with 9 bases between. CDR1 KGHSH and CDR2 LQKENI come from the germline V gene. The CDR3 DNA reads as TGTGCCAGCTCACCCCTAACAGCCTCCTACAATGAGCAGTTCTTC. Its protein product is CASSPLTASYNEQFF.

In nucleotides, the CDR3 is TGTGCCAGCAGCGCCCAAACTAGCGGGAGGAGTTACAATGAGCAGTTCTTC. This gives the protein CASSAQTSGRSYNEQFF. V gene TRBV9 combines with J gene TRBJ2-1; 12 positions agree with TRBD2. This CDR3 has 17 residues. The V gene's germline CDR1 is SGDLS and CDR2 YYNGEE. V shed 3 bases and J 4 bases; nucleotides not matched to a gene: 8.

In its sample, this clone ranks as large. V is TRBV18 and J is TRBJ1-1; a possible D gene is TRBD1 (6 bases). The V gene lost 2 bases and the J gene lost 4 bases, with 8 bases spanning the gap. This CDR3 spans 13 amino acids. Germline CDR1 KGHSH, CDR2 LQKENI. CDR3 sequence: CASSPGTRTEAFF. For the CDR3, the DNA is TGTGCCAGCTCACCAGGGACACGCACTGAAGCTTTCTTT. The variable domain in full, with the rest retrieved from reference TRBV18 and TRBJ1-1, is NAGVMQNPRHLVRRRGQEARLRCSPMKGHSHVYWYRQLPEEGLKFMVYLQKENIIDESGMPKERFSAEFPKEGPSILRIQQVVRGDSAAYFCASSPGTRTEAFFGQGTRLTVV.

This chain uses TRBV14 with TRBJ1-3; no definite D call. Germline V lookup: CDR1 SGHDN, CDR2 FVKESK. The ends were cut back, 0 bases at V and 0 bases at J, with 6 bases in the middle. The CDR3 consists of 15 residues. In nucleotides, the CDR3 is TGTGCCAGCAGCCAAGATTACTTCTCTGGAAACACCATATATTTT. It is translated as CASSQDYFSGNTIYF.

CDR3 region: CASSQPGRPYNEQFF. CDR3 bases: TGCGCCAGCAGCCAGCCAGGGAGGCCCTACAATGAGCAGTTCTTC. The chain combines TRBV4-1 with TRBJ2-1; possibly TRBD2 for D (6 bases). This CDR3 region has 15 residues. Per the germline V gene, CDR1 is MGHRA and CDR2 is YSYEKL. Between the trimmed V and J ends, which lost 3 bases and 2 bases, there was a span of 11 bases.

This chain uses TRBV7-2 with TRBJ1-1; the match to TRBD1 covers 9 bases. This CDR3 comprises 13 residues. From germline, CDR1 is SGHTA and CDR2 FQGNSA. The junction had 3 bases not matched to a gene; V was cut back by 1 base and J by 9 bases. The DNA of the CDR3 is TGTGCCAGCAGCTTAGGGGACAGGGCGAAAGCTTTCTTT. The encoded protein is CASSLGDRAKAFF.

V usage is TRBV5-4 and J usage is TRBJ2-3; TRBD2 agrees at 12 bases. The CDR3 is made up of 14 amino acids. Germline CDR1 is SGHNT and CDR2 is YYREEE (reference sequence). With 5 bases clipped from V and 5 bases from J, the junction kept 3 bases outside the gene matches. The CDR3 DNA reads TGTGCCAGCAGGCAGGGACTAGCGGGAGATACGCAGTATTTT. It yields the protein CASRQGLAGDTQYF. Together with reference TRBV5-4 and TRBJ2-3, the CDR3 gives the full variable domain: ETGVTQSPTHLIKTRGQQVTLRCSSQSGHNTVSWYQQALGQGPQFIFQYYREEENGRGNFPPRFSGLQFPNYSSELNVNALELDDSALYLCASRQGLAGDTQYFGPGTRLTVL.

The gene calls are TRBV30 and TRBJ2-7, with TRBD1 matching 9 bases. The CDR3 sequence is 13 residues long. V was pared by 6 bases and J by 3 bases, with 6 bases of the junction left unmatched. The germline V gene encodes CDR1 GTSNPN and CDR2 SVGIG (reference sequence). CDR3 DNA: TGTGCCTGCCAGACAGGGGGGTTCTACGAGCAGTACTTC. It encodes CACQTGGFYEQYF.

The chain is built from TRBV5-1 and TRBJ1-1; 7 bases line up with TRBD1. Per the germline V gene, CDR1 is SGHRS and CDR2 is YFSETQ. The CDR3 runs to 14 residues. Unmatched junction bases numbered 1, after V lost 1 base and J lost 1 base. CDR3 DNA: TGCGCCAGCAGCTTGAGGACAGGGAACACTGAAGCTTTCTTT. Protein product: CASSLRTGNTEAFF.

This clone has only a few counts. The CDR3 sequence is CASSSDRRQPQHF. In DNA, the CDR3 is TGTGCCAGCTCATCGGACAGGCGGCAGCCCCAGCATTTT. The chain uses TRBV18 and TRBJ1-5, with 7 bases aligning to TRBD1. V was pared by 5 bases and J by 7 bases, with 5 bases of the junction left unmatched. The CDR3 has 13 residues. Germline-derived CDR1 and CDR2 are KGHSH and LQKENI.

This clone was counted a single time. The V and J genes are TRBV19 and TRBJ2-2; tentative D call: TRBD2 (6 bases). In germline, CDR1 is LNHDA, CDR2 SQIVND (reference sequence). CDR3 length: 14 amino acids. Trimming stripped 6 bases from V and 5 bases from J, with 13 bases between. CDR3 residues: CASSGSWWTGELFF. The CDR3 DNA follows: TGTGCCAGTAGCGGGAGTTGGTGGACCGGGGAGCTGTTTTTT. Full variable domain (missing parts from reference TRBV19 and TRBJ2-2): DGGITQSPKYLFRKEGQNVTLSCEQNLNHDAMYWYRQDPGQGLRLIYYSQIVNDFQKGDIAEGYSVSREKKESFPLTVTSAQKNPTAFYLCASSGSWWTGELFFGEGSRLTVL.

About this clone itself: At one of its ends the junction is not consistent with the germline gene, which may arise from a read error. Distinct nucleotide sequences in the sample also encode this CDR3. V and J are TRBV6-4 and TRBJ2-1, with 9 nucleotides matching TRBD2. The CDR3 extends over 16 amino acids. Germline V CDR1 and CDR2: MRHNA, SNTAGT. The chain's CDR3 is CASSDSGGRGYNEQFF. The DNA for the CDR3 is TGCGCCAGCAGTGACTCGGGCGGGAGGGGTTACAATGAGCAGTTCTTC.

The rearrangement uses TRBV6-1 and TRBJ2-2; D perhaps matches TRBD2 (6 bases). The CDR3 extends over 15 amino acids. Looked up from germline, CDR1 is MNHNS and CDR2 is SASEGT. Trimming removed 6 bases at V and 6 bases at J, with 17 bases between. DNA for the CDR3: TGTGCCAGCAGAAAGACTAGGCAGCAGGCCGGGGAGCTGTTTTTT. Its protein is CASRKTRQQAGELFF.

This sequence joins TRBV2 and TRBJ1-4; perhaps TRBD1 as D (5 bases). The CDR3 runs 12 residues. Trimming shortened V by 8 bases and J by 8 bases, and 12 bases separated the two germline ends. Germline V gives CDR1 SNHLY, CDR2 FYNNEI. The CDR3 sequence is CASGGGEEKLFF. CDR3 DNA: TGTGCCAGCGGCGGGGGGGAGGAAAAACTGTTTTTT.

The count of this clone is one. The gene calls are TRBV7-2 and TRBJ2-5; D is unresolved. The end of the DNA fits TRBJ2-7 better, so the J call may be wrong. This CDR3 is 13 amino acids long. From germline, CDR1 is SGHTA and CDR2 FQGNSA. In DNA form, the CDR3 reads TGTGCCAGCAGCTTATTGCGGTCCTACGAGCAGTACTTC. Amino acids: CASSLLRSYEQYF.

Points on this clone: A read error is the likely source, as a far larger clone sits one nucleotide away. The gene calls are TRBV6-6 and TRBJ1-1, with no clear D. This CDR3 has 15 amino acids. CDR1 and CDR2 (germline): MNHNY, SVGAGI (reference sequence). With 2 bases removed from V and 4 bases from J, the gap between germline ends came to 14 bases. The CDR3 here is CASSYRELMSTEAFF. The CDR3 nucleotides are TGTGCCAGCAGTTACAGGGAGCTAATGAGCACTGAAGCTTTCTTT.

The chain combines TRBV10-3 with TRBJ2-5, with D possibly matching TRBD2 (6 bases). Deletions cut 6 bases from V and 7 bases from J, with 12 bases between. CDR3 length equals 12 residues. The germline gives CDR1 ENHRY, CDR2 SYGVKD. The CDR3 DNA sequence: TGTGCCATCAGAACTAGCTTGGGGACCCAGTACTTC. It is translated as CAIRTSLGTQYF.

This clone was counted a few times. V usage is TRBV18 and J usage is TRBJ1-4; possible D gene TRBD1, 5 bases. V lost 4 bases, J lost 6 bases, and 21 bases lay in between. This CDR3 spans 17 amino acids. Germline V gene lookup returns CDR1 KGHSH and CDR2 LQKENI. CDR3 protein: CASSRIQSIGQDEKLFF. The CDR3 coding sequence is TGTGCCAGCTCACGAATACAGAGTATCGGACAAGATGAAAAACTGTTTTTT.

DNA for the CDR3: TGTGCCAGCAGACCAGGGTGGGGCACAGATACGCAGTATTTT. Translated: CASRPGWGTDTQYF. V is TRBV6-5 and J is TRBJ2-3; the D gene is possibly TRBD1 (5 bases). Germline V gene sequence: CDR1 MNHEY, CDR2 SVGAGI. Trimming shortened V by 6 bases and J by 1 base, and 11 bases separated the two germline ends. The CDR3 loop spans 14 amino acids.

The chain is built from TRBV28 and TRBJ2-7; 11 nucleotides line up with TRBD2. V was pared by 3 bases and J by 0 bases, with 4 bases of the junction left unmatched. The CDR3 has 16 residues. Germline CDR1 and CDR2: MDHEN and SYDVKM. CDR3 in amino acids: CASSLAGTSGSYEQYF. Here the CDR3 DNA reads TGTGCCAGCAGTTTGGCCGGGACTAGCGGCTCCTACGAGCAGTACTTC.

Here the CDR3 DNA reads TGTGCCAGCAGTGAAAGGAGCTCCTATAATTCACCCCTCCACTTT. Its protein product is CASSERSSYNSPLHF. V is TRBV2 and J is TRBJ1-6; D is ambiguous. Germline V CDR1 and CDR2: SNHLY, FYNNEI. The CDR3 covers 15 residues. V lost 2 bases to trimming and J lost 0 bases, with 5 bases between them.